This TCR beta chain came from a study of cytomegalovirus exposure and HLA in healthy donors. Study conclusions and caveats: Confirmation was obtained in vitro that a few CMV-associated chains are specific for CMV antigens. In a later analysis, most CMV-associated TCR beta chains appeared HLA-restricted. A link between a missense DCLRE1C variant and TCR beta V- and J-gene trimming emerged from a later analysis.

This clone was recorded only once. What it binds is not known. Trimming at V came to 2 bases and at J to 4 bases, leaving 1 base not matched to a gene. Germline V CDR1 and CDR2: MNHEY, SVGAGI. CDR3 length: 14 residues. Researchers ran the PCR with 60 Vbeta and 13 Jbeta primers. Measured with immunoSEQ multiplex PCR; TCRdb has only the in-frame clones, and not every one. The data hold 90,000 to 130,000 clones, with around 79% observed a single time. The sequencing input was PBMCs. This chain connects TRBV6-5 to TRBJ1-2, with 10 bases matching TRBD1. The receptor was isolated from a woman aged 25-40 years in good health and CMV-seronegative. This chain's CDR3 is CASSYDRGPYGYTF. CDR3 nucleotide sequence: TGTGCCAGCAGTTACGACAGGGGGCCCTATGGCTACACCTTC.